This T cell receptor (beta chain) comes out of a study of Graves' ophthalmopathy and Graves' hyperthyroidism. Whole-study findings and limits: Most expanded clonotypes in thyroid above 0.001 frequency also showed up in blood.

This clonotype was seen ten or more times. Its antigen is unknown. Germline CDR1 is SEHNR and CDR2 is FQNEAQ (reference sequence). V was cut by 5 bases and J by 8 bases, with 12 bases left in between. This CDR3 is built from 13 residues. Participants with hyperthyroidism, aged 18 to 65, were newly diagnosed with under 2 months' duration. Researchers turned away patients with other autoimmune diseases, uncontrolled infections, pregnancy or lactation. As diagnostic evidence, clinical symptoms, serum thyroxine, TRAb, thyroid ultrasound and orbital computed tomography were relied upon. RNA transcripts were the source from which TCR beta CDR3 regions were amplified. Investigators did first-round RT-PCR with HTBI primers, then second-round multiplex PCR. Each CDR3 protein is one row after TCRdb ran MiXCR on the multiplex PCR reads. The table records roughly 1.1 million distinct CDR3 sequences, about 40% of them present only once.

The sample comprised peripheral blood or thyroid tissue (not recorded which). This chain joins TRBV7-9 and TRBJ1-4; tentative D call: TRBD1 (5 bases). This TCR derives from an adult man with Graves' hyperthyroidism. DNA of the CDR3: TGTGCCAGCAGCCGTGGGACTGCGGAAAAACTGTTTTTT. Its translation is CASSRGTAEKLFF.